Each of the 17 T cell receptor beta chains below was sequenced from the same sample in a study of cytomegalovirus exposure and HLA in healthy donors. The PCR had 60 Vbeta and 13 Jbeta primers. The repertoire was sequenced with immunoSEQ multiplex PCR; TCRdb's copy has only in-frame clones and lacks some. The sample lists around 200,000 clones; about 59% were seen once. The material sequenced was PBMCs. The receptors were sampled from a middle-aged man in good health and CMV-seronegative.

The V call is TRBV30, the J call TRBJ2-7; 8 nucleotides agree with TRBD1. The CDR3 has 13 amino acids. Germline V gene lookup returns CDR1 GTSNPN and CDR2 SVGIG (reference sequence). The V gene end was trimmed by 0 bases and the J gene end by 6 bases; junction bases not matched to a gene: 4. The CDR3 here is CAWSVTGGVEQYF. Here the CDR3 DNA reads TGTGCCTGGAGTGTTACAGGGGGTGTCGAGCAGTACTTC.

V gene TRBV5-1 combines with J gene TRBJ2-5; D is undetermined. This CDR3 comprises 13 residues. The germline CDR1 and CDR2 sequences are SGHRS and YFSETQ. The V end was cut by 0 bases, the J end by 4 bases, with 7 bases between. The CDR3 region has the DNA TGCGCCAGCAGCTTGGGACAAGGAGAGACCCAGTACTTC. This translates into CASSLGQGETQYF.

V and J are TRBV7-7 and TRBJ2-3; 7 bases align to TRBD1. The CDR3 is 14 residues long. V trimming: 5 bases; J trimming: 0 bases; junction bases outside the gene matches: 2. Germline V gene data show CDR1 as SSHAT and CDR2 as FNYEAQ (reference sequence). The CDR3 region is CASSPGQSTDTQYF. The CDR3 bases are TGTGCCAGCAGCCCGGGACAGAGCACAGATACGCAGTATTTT.

The J gene is TRBJ2-7, the V gene TRBV5-4; weak D call: TRBD1 (6 bases). The length of the CDR3 is 13 residues. The V gene's germline CDR1 is SGHNT and CDR2 YYREEE (reference sequence). The V end was cut by 5 bases, the J end by 6 bases, with 15 bases between. The CDR3 DNA is TGTGCCAGCAGACCTTATGTAGGGGGCGAGCAGTACTTC. Its protein product is CASRPYVGGEQYF.

This clone was observed a few times. The chain employs TRBV28 and TRBJ2-1, with 9 bases lining up with TRBD2. V was pared by 7 bases and J by 7 bases, with 11 bases of the junction left unmatched. The CDR3 has 15 residues. CDR1 and CDR2 (germline): MDHEN, SYDVKM. Written as DNA, the CDR3 is TGTGCCAGCACTTCCGCGGGGGGGCCAGGGAATGAGCAGTTCTTC. Protein: CASTSAGGPGNEQFF.

This clone was counted between two and nine times. The V and J genes are TRBV7-9 and TRBJ2-1; TRBD2 might be the D (5 bases). V lost 3 bases to trimming and J lost 3 bases, with 18 bases between them. Germline V lookup: CDR1 SEHNR, CDR2 FQNEAQ (reference sequence). The CDR3 spans 17 residues. CDR3 in amino acids: CASSLFRKRRDYNEQFF. Here the CDR3 DNA reads TGTGCCAGCAGCTTGTTCCGGAAGCGGAGAGACTACAATGAGCAGTTCTTC.

The chain joins TRBV7-9 to TRBJ2-7; 10 bases are shared with TRBD1. V lost 0 bases, J lost 5 bases, and 7 bases stayed unmatched. This CDR3 region has 16 residues. CDR1 SEHNR and CDR2 FQNEAQ come from the germline V gene (reference sequence). Written as DNA, the CDR3 is TGTGCCAGCAGCTTAGCGGGAGGGACAGGGGTCGACGAGCAGTACTTC. Amino acids: CASSLAGGTGVDEQYF. Based on the CDR3 plus reference TRBV7-9 and TRBJ2-7, the full variable domain is DTGVSQNPRHKITKRGQNVTFRCDPISEHNRLYWYRQTLGQGPEFLTYFQNEAQLEKSRLLSDRFSAERPKGSFSTLEIQRTEQGDSAMYLCASSLAGGTGVDEQYFGPGTRLTVT.

V is TRBV4-3 and J is TRBJ1-5, with a possible D match to TRBD1 (5 bases). Germline-derived CDR1 and CDR2 are LGHNA and YSLEER. The CDR3 spans 15 residues. V was trimmed by 4 bases and J by 3 bases, leaving 13 bases between them. The DNA for the CDR3 is TGCGCCAGCAGCCCGTTACGGGACTTCAATCAGCCCCAGCATTTT. Protein: CASSPLRDFNQPQHF.

The chain is built from TRBV5-1 and TRBJ1-4; TRBD1 is a possible D gene (6 bases). Trimming pared 4 bases from V and 3 bases from J, leaving 13 bases between. The CDR3 sequence is 15 residues long. The germline gives CDR1 SGHRS, CDR2 YFSETQ. CDR3 DNA: TGCGCCAGCAGCCCCATAGAGGGGGCTAATGAAAAACTGTTTTTT. Its protein product is CASSPIEGANEKLFF.

This chain uses TRBV27 with TRBJ2-5, with 11 bases fitting TRBD1. The DNA end lines up better with TRBJ2-7; the J call may be wrong. CDR3 size: 15 residues. Germline CDR1 and CDR2: MNHEY and SMNVEV (reference sequence). In DNA form, the CDR3 reads TGTGCCAGCAGTTTATCGGGGACAGGGGGCTACGAGCAGTACTTC. Amino acid sequence: CASSLSGTGGYEQYF.

The chain joins TRBV7-9 to TRBJ2-7, with a possible D match to TRBD2 (6 bases). From germline, CDR1 is SEHNR and CDR2 FQNEAQ (reference sequence). V lost 5 bases, J lost 7 bases, and 15 bases lay in between. The CDR3 consists of 13 residues. The CDR3: CASSPRGTQEQYF. The CDR3 coding sequence is TGTGCCAGCAGCCCACGCGGGACTCAAGAGCAGTACTTC.

The CDR3 loop is CAIREETGSGETQYF. CDR3 coding DNA: TGTGCCATCCGCGAGGAGACAGGGTCGGGAGAGACCCAGTACTTC. This chain links TRBV6-1 with TRBJ2-5; TRBD1 matches 7 bases. The CDR3 is made up of 15 amino acids. J was trimmed by 4 bases and V by 10 bases; bases with no gene match: 15. Germline CDR1 is MNHNS and CDR2 is SASEGT.

This chain links TRBV4-2 with TRBJ2-2, with TRBD2 matching over 14 bases. This CDR3 contains 17 residues. Germline V gives CDR1 LGHNA, CDR2 YNFKEQ. Trimming cost V 0 bases and J 8 bases; bases outside gene matches: 5. The CDR3 region is CASSQDGTSGGSGELFF. The CDR3 bases are TGTGCCAGCAGCCAAGATGGGACTAGCGGGGGCAGTGGGGAGCTGTTTTTT.

In DNA form, the CDR3 reads TGTGCCAGCAGTTTAGGGTGGGGCACGGATGATGAGCAGTTCTTC. Residues: CASSLGWGTDDEQFF. The chain uses TRBV28 and TRBJ2-1, with D possibly being TRBD1 (5 bases). The germline CDR1 and CDR2 sequences are MDHEN and SYDVKM. CDR3 size: 15 residues. The V end lost 2 bases, the J end lost 8 bases, and 16 bases lay between the germline ends.

This chain links TRBV7-2 with TRBJ2-3; 8 nucleotides line up with TRBD2. CDR1 is SGHTA and CDR2 is FQGNSA in the germline V gene. V dropped 4 bases and J dropped 3; count of bases not matched to a gene: 9. The CDR3 covers 16 residues. The CDR3 is CASSYMSGGQTDTQYF. CDR3 bases: TGTGCCAGCAGCTACATGAGCGGGGGCCAGACAGATACGCAGTATTTT.

The V gene is TRBV15, the J gene TRBJ2-7; possible D gene TRBD1, 5 bases. This CDR3 spans 17 amino acids. V was clipped by 0 bases and J by 0 bases, with 15 bases between them. Germline lookup yields CDR1 LNHNV and CDR2 YYDKDF (reference sequence). The CDR3 loop is CATSRDTRAGSSYEQYF. In nucleotides, the CDR3 is TGTGCCACCAGCAGAGATACCAGGGCTGGATCCTCCTACGAGCAGTACTTC.

The chain is built from TRBV6-5 and TRBJ2-7; TRBD1 is a possible D gene (5 bases). V was pared by 5 bases and J by 2 bases, with 13 bases between. Germline V gene lookup returns CDR1 MNHEY and CDR2 SVGAGI. CDR3 size: 14 residues. The CDR3 region is CASSEIQAPYEQYF. CDR3 DNA: TGTGCCAGCAGTGAAATACAGGCCCCCTACGAGCAGTACTTC.